One sample yielded the 8 T cell receptor beta chains listed below, sequenced in a study of response to subunit inactivated influenza vaccine. TCRdb reprocessed the RT-PCR reads with MiXCR, giving one entry per CDR3 protein. This sample has around 470,000 distinct CDR3 sequences, with around 7.7% found just once. The sample here was PBMCs from blood, taken roughly 24 months after vaccination. The receptors come from a man aged 50 to 75 who received an inactivated influenza vaccine.

This clonotype appeared a few times. The chain couples TRBV20-1 to TRBJ2-7, with 11 positions matching TRBD2. Germline V lookup: CDR1 DFQATT, CDR2 SNEGSKA (reference sequence). The CDR3 is made up of 14 amino acids. The trim removed 0 bases at V and 7 bases at J, leaving 5 bases unmatched. The CDR3: CSARDIRLAGEQYF. CDR3 DNA sequence: TGCAGTGCTAGAGATATTCGACTAGCGGGGGAGCAGTACTTC.

This clonotype has a handful of counts. The V call is TRBV5-6, the J call TRBJ1-5, with D possibly matching TRBD1 (5 bases). Looked up from germline, CDR1 is SGHDT and CDR2 is YYEEEE. The V gene lost 4 bases and the J gene lost 5 bases, with 10 bases spanning the gap. The CDR3 length is 13 residues. CDR3 DNA sequence: TGTGCCAGCAGCCAAATAGGGGATCAGCCCCAGCATTTT. Translation gives CASSQIGDQPQHF.

There are a few counts of this clonotype. The chain links TRBV4-1 to TRBJ1-4, with a possible D match to TRBD1 (5 bases). Trimming removed 5 bases at V and 3 bases at J, with 19 bases between. The germline CDR1 and CDR2 sequences are MGHRA and YSYEKL. The CDR3 covers 17 residues. CDR3 protein: CASSENLSAGPNEKLFF. CDR3 in DNA: TGCGCCAGCAGCGAAAATCTCTCCGCGGGACCTAATGAAAAACTGTTTTTT.

This clonotype was recorded many times. The V and J genes are TRBV12-3 or TRBV12-4 and TRBJ2-1; 11 nucleotides align to TRBD2. This CDR3 spans 15 amino acids. J lost 6 bases, V lost 7 bases, and 8 bases had no gene match. CDR3 DNA sequence: TGTGCCAGCACCTTACTAGCGGGGGCTTCCAATGAGCAGTTCTTC. This sequence encodes CASTLLAGASNEQFF.

In this sample, this clonotype turned up many times. The genes are TRBV27 and TRBJ1-3; 9 nucleotides line up with TRBD1. V shed 5 bases, J shed 0 bases, and the junction held 5 bases outside the gene matches. Germline V CDR1 and CDR2: MNHEY, SMNVEV (reference sequence). The CDR3 loop spans 16 amino acids. DNA of the CDR3: TGTGCCAGCAGTCGCGGACAGGGGATCTCTGGAAACACCATATATTTT. Its protein is CASSRGQGISGNTIYF.

The V call is TRBV20-1, the J call TRBJ2-3, with D maybe TRBD2 (5 bases). The CDR3 totals 13 residues. Germline values: CDR1 DFQATT, CDR2 SNEGSKA (reference sequence). V was pared by 6 bases and J by 0 bases, with 10 bases between. The CDR3 nucleotides read TGCAGTGCCGCCGGAGGAAGCACAGATACGCAGTATTTT. It is translated as CSAAGGSTDTQYF.

The chain joins TRBV6-4 to TRBJ1-1; D call uncertain. Germline V gene lookup returns CDR1 MRHNA and CDR2 SNTAGT. Between the trimmed V and J ends, which lost 0 bases and 4 bases, there was a span of 9 bases. The length of the CDR3 is 14 residues. CDR3: CASSDSTGRTEAFF. The CDR3 DNA follows: TGTGCCAGCAGTGACTCGACCGGGCGCACTGAAGCTTTCTTT.

This sequence joins TRBV5-1 and TRBJ2-5, with 8 bases identical to TRBD2. V shed 0 bases and J 5 bases; nucleotides not matched to a gene: 9. The CDR3 contains 16 residues. The germline V gene has CDR1 SGHRS and CDR2 YFSETQ. The CDR3 region is CASSLVIDREGETQYF. The CDR3 nucleotides are TGCGCCAGCAGCTTGGTTATAGACCGGGAGGGGGAGACCCAGTACTTC. The full variable domain, rest sourced from reference TRBV5-1 and TRBJ2-5, is KAGVTQTPRYLIKTRGQQVTLSCSPISGHRSVSWYQQTPGQGLQFLFEYFSETQRNKGNFPGRFSGRQFSNSRSEMNVSTLELGDSALYLCASSLVIDREGETQYFGPGTRLLVL.